The clone carrying this TCR beta chain was detected many times. Its antigen is not identified. These data come from a study of read filtering for tumor transcriptome and immune sequencing. Study in general: After DNase treatment, RNA was made into whole-transcriptome libraries. Study outcomes and limitations: This fraction held mixed bone marrow immune cells after CD138-negative sorting.

This library used roughly 400 ng RNA and molecular barcoded adaptors spanning alpha/delta and beta/gamma chains. TCRdb reprocessed the reads with MiXCR, giving one entry per CDR3 protein. The sample has about 40,000 distinct CDR3 sequences, about an eighth seen once; the top ten hold 25% to 30%. J was trimmed by 2 bases and V by 1 base; bases with no gene match: 6. The germline gives CDR1 SQVTM, CDR2 ANQGSEA. The CDR3 is 15 residues long. Sequencing was carried out using a population of CD138-negative cells sorted from bone marrow. This TCR was recovered from a donor over 35 with multiple myeloma. The gene calls are TRBV29-1 and TRBJ2-3, with 7 bases aligning to TRBD2. This chain's CDR3 is CSVEVPSGNTDTQYF. Written as DNA, the CDR3 is TGCAGCGTTGAAGTTCCTAGCGGAAACACAGATACGCAGTATTTT.